The clone carrying this T cell receptor (beta chain) was recorded a few times. Clones were read by immunoSEQ multiplex PCR, and TCRdb kept only the in-frame ones, dropping some. The sample yields 50,000 to 65,000 clones, 81% seen once. With autoimmune disease history or systemic immunosuppression, patients were excluded. This specimen belongs to a study of OX40 agonist ivuxolimab in advanced cancers. The TCR originated in an adult with an advanced solid tumor such as melanoma, head and neck, liver or kidney cancer. The sample in question was CD4+ or CD8+ T cells sorted from blood, obtained in a trial of the OX40 agonist ivuxolimab.

The CDR3, as DNA: TGTGCCAGCAGTTTAGCAGGTCCCGGATCACCCCTCCACTTT. This sequence encodes CASSLAGPGSPLHF. This chain uses TRBV27 with TRBJ1-6; no firm D call. The CDR3 has 14 residues. From germline, CDR1 is MNHEY and CDR2 SMNVEV (reference sequence). V shed 2 bases and J shed 10 bases, with 12 bases lying between them.